Presented here are 15 T cell receptor beta chains from one specimen sequenced in a study of blood T cell repertoires in COVID-19. Profiled with immunoSEQ multiplex PCR; TCRdb holds only in-frame clones, not every one. Of 140,000 or so clones detected, approximately 86% appear once; the ten largest clones hold over 0.85%. Sequencing was carried out using peripheral blood. Receptors originate from a woman aged 45-65 years with acute or convalescent COVID-19.

The chain carries TRBV14 and TRBJ2-1; 9 positions agree with TRBD2. After removal of 3 bases from V and 2 bases from J, the junction contained 8 bases not matched to a gene. The V gene's germline CDR1 is SGHDN and CDR2 FVKESK. The CDR3 runs to 17 residues. The CDR3 loop is CASSHPLAGVAYNEQFF. CDR3 coding DNA: TGTGCCAGCAGCCATCCGTTAGCGGGGGTGGCCTACAATGAGCAGTTCTTC.

The CDR3 here is CASSYQTGAYGYTF. Here the CDR3 DNA reads TGTGCCAGCAGTTACCAGACAGGAGCCTATGGCTACACCTTC. The chain links TRBV6-5 to TRBJ1-2, with a tentative D call TRBD1 (6 bases). Trimming removed 2 bases at V and 4 bases at J, with 11 bases between. This CDR3 comprises 14 residues. CDR1 and CDR2 (germline): MNHEY, SVGAGI.

J is TRBJ1-1 and V is TRBV27; D uncertain. Trimming cost V 5 bases and J 5 bases, with 24 bases left between them. CDR1 and CDR2 (germline): MNHEY, SMNVEV (reference sequence). The CDR3 has 17 residues. In nucleotides, the CDR3 is TGTGCCAGCAGTCCACCTCCCATGGTCACGGGTTGGACTGAAGCTTTCTTT. This encodes CASSPPPMVTGWTEAFF.

The V gene is TRBV27, the J gene TRBJ1-1, with D possibly matching TRBD1 (5 bases). The CDR3 runs to 12 residues. V was clipped by 4 bases and J by 8 bases, with 11 bases between them. Germline CDR1 is MNHEY and CDR2 is SMNVEV (reference sequence). The CDR3 region is CASSSMGGEAFF. The CDR3 DNA reads as TGTGCCAGCAGTTCCATGGGGGGGGAAGCTTTCTTT.

The gene calls are TRBV19 and TRBJ1-1, with a weak D call TRBD1 (6 bases). The ends were cut back, 4 bases at V and 5 bases at J, with 11 bases in the middle. Germline CDR1 is LNHDA and CDR2 is SQIVND (reference sequence). The CDR3 has 13 residues. CDR3 residues: CASSTTGGTEAFF. The DNA of the CDR3 is TGTGCCAGTAGTACGACAGGAGGAACTGAAGCTTTCTTT.

The chain has TRBV7-2 and TRBJ2-3; 7 bases match TRBD1. Germline V gene data show CDR1 as SGHTA and CDR2 as FQGNSA. CDR3 length: 17 amino acids. V was clipped by 0 bases and J by 2 bases; unmatched bases: 8. Here the CDR3 DNA reads TGTGCCAGCAGCTTAGCTAGGGGGCGAGGAGCCACAGATACGCAGTATTTT. Translating it yields CASSLARGRGATDTQYF.

The V gene is TRBV6-1, the J gene TRBJ1-2, with unresolved D. CDR1 and CDR2 (germline): MNHNS, SASEGT. The CDR3 has 16 amino acids. V gave up 0 bases and J gave up 0 bases, with 11 bases separating them. The CDR3 coding sequence is TGTGCCAGCAGTGAAGCGGTTGTGGAGGCTAACTATGGCTACACCTTC. Amino acid sequence: CASSEAVVEANYGYTF.

The chain joins TRBV3-1 (or the pseudogene TRBV3-2) to TRBJ2-1; 8 bases are shared with TRBD2. This CDR3 contains 17 residues. Germline loops: CDR1 LGHDT, CDR2 YNNKEL (reference sequence). V was clipped by 4 bases and J by 4 bases; unmatched bases: 12. CDR3 sequence: CASSLPPGREAYNEQFF. In DNA form, the CDR3 reads TGTGCCAGCAGCCTTCCCCCGGGGCGGGAGGCTTACAATGAGCAGTTCTTC.

CDR3 coding DNA: TGTGCCTGGAGGGTGGGGGGGGACGACGAGCAGTACTTC. Encoded protein: CAWRVGGDDEQYF. The rearrangement uses TRBV30 and TRBJ2-7; 7 nucleotides match TRBD2. The CDR3 is made up of 13 amino acids. Germline V gene data show CDR1 as GTSNPN and CDR2 as SVGIG (reference sequence). V gave up 3 bases and J gave up 5 bases; unmatched junction bases: 7.

The V call is TRBV19, the J call TRBJ2-1; TRBD2 matches 7 bases. V was clipped by 7 bases and J by 7 bases; unmatched bases: 10. There are 14 residues in the CDR3. Germline-derived CDR1 and CDR2 are LNHDA and SQIVND (reference sequence). The CDR3 sequence is CASTMGGGINEQFF. CDR3 nucleotides: TGTGCCAGTACTATGGGGGGGGGAATTAATGAGCAGTTCTTC. Combining the CDR3 with reference TRBV19 and TRBJ2-1 gives the whole variable domain DGGITQSPKYLFRKEGQNVTLSCEQNLNHDAMYWYRQDPGQGLRLIYYSQIVNDFQKGDIAEGYSVSREKKESFPLTVTSAQKNPTAFYLCASTMGGGINEQFFGPGTRLTVL.

The V and J genes are TRBV19 and TRBJ2-1; a weak D match, TRBD2 (5 bases). Deletions cut 1 base from V and 5 bases from J, with 9 bases between. The germline V gene encodes CDR1 LNHDA and CDR2 SQIVND (reference sequence). The CDR3 is 14 amino acids. CDR3 sequence: CASSIVTRDNEQFF. The CDR3 nucleotides are TGTGCCAGTAGTATAGTCACTAGAGACAATGAGCAGTTCTTC. Variable domain in full (rest from reference TRBV19 and TRBJ2-1): DGGITQSPKYLFRKEGQNVTLSCEQNLNHDAMYWYRQDPGQGLRLIYYSQIVNDFQKGDIAEGYSVSREKKESFPLTVTSAQKNPTAFYLCASSIVTRDNEQFFGPGTRLTVL.

The chain recombines TRBV5-4 with TRBJ2-7; D is possibly TRBD2 (6 bases). The V end was cut by 2 bases, the J end by 2 bases, with 11 bases between. The germline V gene encodes CDR1 SGHNT and CDR2 YYREEE (reference sequence). The CDR3 sequence is 14 residues long. The CDR3 sequence: CASSLSGAPYEQYF. Written as DNA, the CDR3 is TGTGCCAGCAGCTTATCGGGAGCCCCCTACGAGCAGTACTTC.

The V call is TRBV7-3, the J call TRBJ1-1, with unresolved D. The CDR3 is 14 residues long. The V end was cut by 5 bases, the J end by 1 base, with 11 bases between. CDR1 is SGHTA and CDR2 is FQGTGA in the germline V gene. For the CDR3, the DNA is TGTGCCAGCAGCCCAGGCCCGCAGAACACTGAAGCTTTCTTT. Its translation is CASSPGPQNTEAFF.

V and J are TRBV5-1 and TRBJ2-3; 7 nucleotides align to TRBD2. Germline values: CDR1 SGHRS, CDR2 YFSETQ. This CDR3 has 14 residues. The V gene end was trimmed by 0 bases and the J gene end by 6 bases; junction bases not matched to a gene: 4. CDR3 nucleotide sequence: TGCGCCAGCAGCTTGGAGGGTAGCGGGGATACGCAGTATTTT. Its translation: CASSLEGSGDTQYF.

The chain combines TRBV24-1 with TRBJ2-3, with 9 bases matching TRBD2. This CDR3 region has 15 residues. J gave up 4 bases and V 4 bases, and 5 bases lay outside the gene matches. The germline V gene has CDR1 KGHDR and CDR2 SFDVKD. The CDR3 loop reads CATSDTSGFSDTQYF. CDR3 in DNA: TGTGCCACCAGTGACACTAGCGGGTTTTCAGATACGCAGTATTTT.